The clone carrying this T cell receptor beta chain was seen only a few times. Unique molecular identifiers tagged the TCR beta cDNA libraries. TCRdb ran MiXCR on the PCR reads and lists one entry per CDR3 protein. The data show roughly 620,000 distinct CDR3 sequences, about 40% seen once. The data are from a study of post-analysis software for immune sequencing data. The sequenced material came from blood. This clonotype was obtained from a girl between 10 and 17 years old with multiple sclerosis.

This CDR3 reads CASSWGASNYNEQFF. The DNA of the CDR3 is TGTGCCAGCAGTTGGGGGGCTAGCAACTACAATGAGCAGTTCTTC. The rearrangement joins TRBV12-3 or TRBV12-4 to TRBJ2-1; possibly TRBD1 or TRBD2 for D (6 bases each). This CDR3 has 15 residues. Trimming removed 4 bases from V and 3 bases from J, with 13 bases in between.